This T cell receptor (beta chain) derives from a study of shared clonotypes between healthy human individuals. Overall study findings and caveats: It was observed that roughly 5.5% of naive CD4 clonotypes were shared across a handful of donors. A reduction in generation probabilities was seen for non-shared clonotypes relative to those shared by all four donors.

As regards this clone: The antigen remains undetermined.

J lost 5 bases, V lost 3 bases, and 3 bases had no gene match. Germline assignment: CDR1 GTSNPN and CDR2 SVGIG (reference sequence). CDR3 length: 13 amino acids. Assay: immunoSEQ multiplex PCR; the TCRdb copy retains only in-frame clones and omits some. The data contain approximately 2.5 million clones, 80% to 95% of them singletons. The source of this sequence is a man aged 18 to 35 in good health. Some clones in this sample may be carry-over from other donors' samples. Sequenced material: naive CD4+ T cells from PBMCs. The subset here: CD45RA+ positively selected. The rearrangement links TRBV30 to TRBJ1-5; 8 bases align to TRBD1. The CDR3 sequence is CAWRAGGHQPQHF. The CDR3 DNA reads TGTGCCTGGAGAGCAGGGGGCCATCAGCCCCAGCATTTT.